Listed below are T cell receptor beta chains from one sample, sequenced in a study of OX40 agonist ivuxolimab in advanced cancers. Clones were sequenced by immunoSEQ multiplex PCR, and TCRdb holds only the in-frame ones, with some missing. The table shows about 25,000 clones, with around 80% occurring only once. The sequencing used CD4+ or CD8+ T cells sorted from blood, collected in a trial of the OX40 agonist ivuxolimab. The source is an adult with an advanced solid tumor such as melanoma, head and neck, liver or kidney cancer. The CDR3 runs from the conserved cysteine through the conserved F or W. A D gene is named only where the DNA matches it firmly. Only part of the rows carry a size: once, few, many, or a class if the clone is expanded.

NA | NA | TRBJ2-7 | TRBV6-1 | CASTEGRGFNHEQYF | TGTGCCAGCACCGAGGGCAGGGGCTTTAATCACGAGCAGTACTTC
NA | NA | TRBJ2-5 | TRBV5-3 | CARSLVQRPESSQETQYF | TGTGCCAGAAGCTTGGTTCAGCGGCCCGAGTCTTCTCAAGAGACCCAGTACTTC
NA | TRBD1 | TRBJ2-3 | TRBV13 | CASSLVQGVDTQYF | TGTGCCAGCAGCTTAGTACAGGGGGTAGATACGCAGTATTTT
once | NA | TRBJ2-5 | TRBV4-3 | CASSQVTGSGETQYF | TGCGCCAGCAGCCAAGTAACGGGTTCTGGAGAGACCCAGTACTTC
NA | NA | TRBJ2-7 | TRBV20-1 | CSALLMVEQYF | TGCAGTGCCCTTCTAATGGTAGAGCAGTACTTC
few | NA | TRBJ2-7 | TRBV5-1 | CASSLEAGPYEQYF | TGCGCCAGCAGCTTGGAGGCCGGTCCCTACGAGCAGTACTTC
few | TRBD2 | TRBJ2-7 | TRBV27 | CASSPGTSGISYEQYF | TGTGCCAGCAGTCCCGGGACTAGCGGGATCTCCTACGAGCAGTACTTC
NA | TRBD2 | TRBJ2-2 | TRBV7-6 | CASFLSPGGGTGELFF | TGTGCCAGCTTTCTGAGTCCGGGAGGAGGCACCGGGGAGCTGTTTTTT
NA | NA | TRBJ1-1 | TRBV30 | CAWRRGAHTEAFF | TGTGCCTGGAGGAGGGGGGCTCACACTGAAGCTTTCTTT
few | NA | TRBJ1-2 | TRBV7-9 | CASSRTYGYTF | TGTGCCAGCAGCCGGACCTATGGCTACACCTTC
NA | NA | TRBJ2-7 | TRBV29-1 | CSVEDQLGTSYEQYF | TGCAGCGTTGAAGATCAGTTAGGAACGTCCTACGAGCAGTACTTC
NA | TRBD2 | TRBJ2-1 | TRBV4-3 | CASSQDPLAGGNEQFF | TGCGCCAGCAGCCAGGATCCCCTAGCGGGGGGGAATGAGCAGTTCTTC
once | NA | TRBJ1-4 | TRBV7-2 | CASRILMGADEKLFF | TGTGCCAGCAGAATTTTGATGGGGGCCGATGAAAAACTGTTTTTT
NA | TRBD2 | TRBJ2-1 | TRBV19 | CASSKPTSGADEQFF | TGTGCCAGTAGTAAACCGACTAGCGGGGCTGATGAGCAGTTCTTC